This paragraph reports one T cell receptor (beta chain). Antigen: not known. The data belong to a study of shared clonotypes between healthy human individuals. General observations from the study: An anticipated effect of sequencing depth on clonotype sharing among donors was recognized.

This CDR3 region has 12 residues. Trimming pared 1 base from V and 12 bases from J, leaving 13 bases between. Germline CDR1 is SNHLY and CDR2 is FYNNEI. Splitting of CD4+ cells produced CD45RA+ naive and CD45RA-negative memory subsets. Profiling relied on immunoSEQ multiplex PCR, and the TCRdb table lists in-frame clones only, not all of them. The sample contains around 2.1 million clones, about 94% of which appear only once. The chain carries TRBV2 and TRBJ2-7; tentatively, D is TRBD2 (5 bases). Sequenced material: naive CD4+ T cells sorted from blood. The subset was: CD45RA+ positively selected. This clonotype was obtained from a young man in good health. CDR3 loop: CASSEGSGSLYF. CDR3 DNA: TGTGCCAGCAGTGAAGGGTCGGGGTCTTTGTACTTC.